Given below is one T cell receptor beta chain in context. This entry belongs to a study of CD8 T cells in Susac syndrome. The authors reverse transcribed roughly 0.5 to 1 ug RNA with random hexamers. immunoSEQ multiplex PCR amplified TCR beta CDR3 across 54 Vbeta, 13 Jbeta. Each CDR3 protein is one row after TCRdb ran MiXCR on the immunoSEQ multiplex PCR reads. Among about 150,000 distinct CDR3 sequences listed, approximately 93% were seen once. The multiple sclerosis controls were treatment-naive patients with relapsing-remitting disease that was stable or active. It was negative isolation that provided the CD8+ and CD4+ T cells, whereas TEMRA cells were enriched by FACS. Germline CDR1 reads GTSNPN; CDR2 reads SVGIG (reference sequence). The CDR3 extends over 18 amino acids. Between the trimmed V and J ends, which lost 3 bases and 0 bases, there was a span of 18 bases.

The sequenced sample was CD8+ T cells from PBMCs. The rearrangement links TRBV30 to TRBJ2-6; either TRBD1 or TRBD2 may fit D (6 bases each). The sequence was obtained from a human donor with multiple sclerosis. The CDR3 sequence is CAWRRGALRVSGANVLTF. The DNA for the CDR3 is TGTGCCTGGAGAAGGGGGGCGCTTCGAGTCTCTGGGGCCAACGTCCTGACTTTC. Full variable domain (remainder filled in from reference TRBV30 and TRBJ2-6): SQTIHQWPATLVQPVGSPLSLECTVEGTSNPNLYWYRQAAGRGLQLLFYSVGIGQISSEVPQNLSASRPQDRQFILSSKKLLLSDSGFYLCAWRRGALRVSGANVLTFGAGSRLTVL.